This T cell receptor beta chain was captured in a study of blood T cell repertoires in COVID-19. Whole-study context: COVID-19 samples, acute and convalescent, were from the United States, Italy and Spain. T cells, B-cell-depleted T cells, or PBMCs provided the cDNA or gDNA that served as material.

As handled by the study authors: Quantification of nucleated cells was approximated via reference gene primer amplification. Measured with immunoSEQ multiplex PCR; TCRdb has only the in-frame clones, and not every one. The DNA gave D and trimming, while V, J and clone size come from that table. The repertoire consists of approximately 150,000 clones, with roughly 89% occurring once and the leading ten covering approximately 4.1%. The CDR3 contains 15 residues. V was shortened by 3 bases and J by 1 base, with 12 bases between the two germline ends. V is TRBV23-1 and J is TRBJ1-1; D is unclear. TRBV23-1 is known as an ORF, though its function is uncertain. The sequenced material came from peripheral blood. This clonotype was obtained from a woman aged 55-70 years who had recovered from COVID-19. The CDR3 DNA is TGCGCCAGCAGTCATCGGGAAGGGAAGAACACTGAAGCTTTCTTT. This sequence encodes CASSHREGKNTEAFF.